This T cell receptor beta chain derives from a study of graft-versus-host responses after intestinal transplantation. Study-wide points: GvH clones turned up in recipient marrow; some had shown up first in ileum or blood.

Clones were sequenced by immunoSEQ multiplex PCR, and TCRdb holds only the in-frame ones, with some missing. This sample has approximately 90,000 clones; 90% to 95% occur once, and the top ten carry 5% to 6.5%. Notes on this clone: What it binds is unknown.

Germline lookup yields CDR1 SGHTA and CDR2 FQGNSA. CDR3 length equals 15 residues. This clonotype was obtained from a human donor who received an intestinal transplant. The chain uses TRBV7-2 and TRBJ2-5; tentative D call: TRBD2 (6 bases). The better agreement between TRBJ2-7 and the DNA end casts doubt on the J call. The input for sequencing was unstimulated CD8+ T cells sorted from spleen or lymph node cells, taken before intestinal transplant. CDR3 coding DNA: TGTGCCAGCAGCTTATCGCTAGCGTTCTCCTACGAGCAGTACTTC. Protein product: CASSLSLAFSYEQYF.